The present TCR beta chain was sequenced within a study of PD-1 blockade in mismatch repair-deficient tumors. As for this clone: Its antigen is as yet unknown.

Findings and limits, study-wide: Rapid post-treatment expansion, then contraction, generally preceding radiologic response, marked tumor-resident clones.

The method was immunoSEQ multiplex PCR; TCRdb's version includes in-frame clones alone and lacks a portion of them. This table holds 75,000 to 80,000 clones, roughly 80% found once. After removal of 6 bases from V and 7 bases from J, the junction contained 12 bases not matched to a gene. The CDR3 spans 15 residues. The V gene's germline CDR1 is LNHDA and CDR2 SQIVND (reference sequence). The specimen was peripheral blood, collected 44 weeks after starting pembrolizumab. The TCR was taken from an adult with mismatch repair-deficient cancer. The V call is TRBV19, the J call TRBJ2-1; 7 bases agree with TRBD1. CDR3 in amino acids: CASRETGAFLNEQFF. CDR3 in DNA: TGTGCCAGTAGGGAAACAGGGGCCTTTTTGAATGAGCAGTTCTTC.